The source of this T cell receptor (beta chain) is a study of T cell responses to AZD1222 COVID-19 vaccine. Only one count was recorded for this clone. TCRdb's copy holds only in-frame clones and misses some; the assay was immunoSEQ multiplex PCR. The sample lists some 140,000 clones, 86% occurring once. This CDR3 is built from 14 residues. The germline V gene encodes CDR1 KGHSH and CDR2 LQKENI. The specimen was peripheral blood, collected on day 0 of MenACWY control vaccination. The genes are TRBV18 and TRBJ2-7; TRBD1 aligns across 10 bases. The TCR originated in an adult in good health. The CDR3 coding sequence is TGTGCCAGTTCGGACAGGGGGGTTTCCTACGAGCAATACGTC. This gives the protein CASSDRGVSYEQYV.